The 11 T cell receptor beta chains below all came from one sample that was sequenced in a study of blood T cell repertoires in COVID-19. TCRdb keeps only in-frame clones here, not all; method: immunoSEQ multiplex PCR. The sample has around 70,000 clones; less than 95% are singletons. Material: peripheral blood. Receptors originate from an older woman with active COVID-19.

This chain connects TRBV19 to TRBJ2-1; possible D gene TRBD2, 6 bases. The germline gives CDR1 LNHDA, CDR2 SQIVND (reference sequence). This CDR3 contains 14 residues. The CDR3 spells CASRGAGSYNEQFF. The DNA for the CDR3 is TGTGCTTCAAGGGGAGCGGGCTCCTACAATGAGCAGTTCTTC.

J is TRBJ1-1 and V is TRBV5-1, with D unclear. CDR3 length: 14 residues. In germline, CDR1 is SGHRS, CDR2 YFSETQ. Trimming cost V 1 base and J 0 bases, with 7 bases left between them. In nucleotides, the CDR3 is TGCGCCAGCAGCTTGTACAGTATGAACACTGAAGCTTTCTTT. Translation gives CASSLYSMNTEAFF.

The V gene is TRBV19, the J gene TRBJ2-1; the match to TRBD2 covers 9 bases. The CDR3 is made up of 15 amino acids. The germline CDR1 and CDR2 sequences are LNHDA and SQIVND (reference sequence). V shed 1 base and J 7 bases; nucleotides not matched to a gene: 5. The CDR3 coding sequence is TGTGCCAGTAGTATAGGGGCTAGCGGGAAGAATGAGCAGTTCTTC. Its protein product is CASSIGASGKNEQFF.

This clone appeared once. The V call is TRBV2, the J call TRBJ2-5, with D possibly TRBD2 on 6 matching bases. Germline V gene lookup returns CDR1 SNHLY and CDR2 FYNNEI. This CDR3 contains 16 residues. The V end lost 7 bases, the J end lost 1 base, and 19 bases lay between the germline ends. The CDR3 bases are TGTGCCAGCACCACCCGGTGGGGGGAGTTCCAAGAGACCCAGTACTTC. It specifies CASTTRWGEFQETQYF. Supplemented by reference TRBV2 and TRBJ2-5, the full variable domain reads EPEVTQTPSHQVTQMGQEVILRCVPISNHLYFYWYRQILGQKVEFLVSFYNNEISEKSEIFDDQFSVERPDGSNFTLKIRSTKLEDSAMYFCASTTRWGEFQETQYFGPGTRLLVL.

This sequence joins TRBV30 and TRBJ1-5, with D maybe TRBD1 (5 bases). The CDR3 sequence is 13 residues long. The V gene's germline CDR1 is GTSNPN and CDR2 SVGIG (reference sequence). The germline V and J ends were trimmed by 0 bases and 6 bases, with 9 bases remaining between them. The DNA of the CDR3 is TGTGCCTGGAGTGTCCGCGGGGCTCAGCCCCAGCATTTT. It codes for CAWSVRGAQPQHF.

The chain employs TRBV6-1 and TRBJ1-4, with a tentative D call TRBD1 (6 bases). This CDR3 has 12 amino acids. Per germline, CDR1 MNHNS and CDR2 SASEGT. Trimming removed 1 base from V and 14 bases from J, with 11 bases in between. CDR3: CASSEDRERLFF. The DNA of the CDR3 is TGTGCCAGCAGTGAAGACAGGGAGAGGCTGTTTTTT.

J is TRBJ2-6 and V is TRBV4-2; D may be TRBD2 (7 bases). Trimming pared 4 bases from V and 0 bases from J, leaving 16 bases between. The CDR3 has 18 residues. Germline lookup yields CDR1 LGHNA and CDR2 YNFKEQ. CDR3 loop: CASSLRGLGGSGANVLTF. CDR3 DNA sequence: TGTGCCAGCAGCCTCCGAGGACTAGGGGGCTCTGGGGCCAACGTCCTGACTTTC.

The CDR3 spells CASRAGGPGELFF. In nucleotides, the CDR3 is TGTGCCAGCAGAGCGGGAGGGCCCGGGGAGCTGTTTTTT. V usage is TRBV19 and J usage is TRBJ2-2; 10 nucleotides align to TRBD2. The CDR3 totals 13 residues. V dropped 9 bases and J dropped 6; count of bases not matched to a gene: 4. The V gene's germline CDR1 is LNHDA and CDR2 SQIVND (reference sequence).

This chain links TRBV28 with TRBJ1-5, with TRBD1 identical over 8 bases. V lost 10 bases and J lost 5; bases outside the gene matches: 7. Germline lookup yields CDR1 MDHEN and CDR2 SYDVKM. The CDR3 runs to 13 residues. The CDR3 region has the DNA TGTGCCACCGCGAACAGGGGGTATCAGCCCCAGCATTTT. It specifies CATANRGYQPQHF. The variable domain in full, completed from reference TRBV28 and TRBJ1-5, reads DVKVTQSSRYLVKRTGEKVFLECVQDMDHENMFWYRQDPGLGLRLIYFSYDVKMKEKGDIPEGYSVSREKKERFSLILESASTNQTSMYLCATANRGYQPQHFGDGTRLSIL.

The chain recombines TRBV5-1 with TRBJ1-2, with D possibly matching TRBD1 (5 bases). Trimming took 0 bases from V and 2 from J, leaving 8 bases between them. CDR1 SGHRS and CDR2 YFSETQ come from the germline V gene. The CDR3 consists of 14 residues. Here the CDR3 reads CASSLADSNYGYTF. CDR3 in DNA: TGCGCCAGCAGCTTGGCCGACAGCAACTATGGCTACACCTTC.

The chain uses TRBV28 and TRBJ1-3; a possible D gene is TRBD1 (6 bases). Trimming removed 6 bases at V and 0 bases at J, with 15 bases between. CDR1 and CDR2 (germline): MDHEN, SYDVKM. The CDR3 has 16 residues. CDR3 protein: CASSIRSGVSGNTIYF. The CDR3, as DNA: TGTGCCAGCAGCATTAGGTCAGGGGTCTCTGGAAACACCATATATTTT. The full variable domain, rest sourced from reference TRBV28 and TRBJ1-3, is DVKVTQSSRYLVKRTGEKVFLECVQDMDHENMFWYRQDPGLGLRLIYFSYDVKMKEKGDIPEGYSVSREKKERFSLILESASTNQTSMYLCASSIRSGVSGNTIYFGEGSWLTVV.